This section outlines one T cell receptor (beta chain) sequence together with its context. Its antigen remains unidentified. The sample is drawn from a study of T cell responses to AZD1222 COVID-19 vaccine. Findings of the study overall: Clonal diversity was possibly underestimated, and white British individuals and females predominated among donors. Of spike-specific TCRs, nearly half reportedly target regions left unmutated in variants. Compared with day 0, the breadth and depth of the Spike-specific TCR repertoire rose significantly after two doses of AZD1222.

Generated by immunoSEQ multiplex PCR, the TCRdb table keeps only in-frame clones and is missing some. The repertoire holds over 110,000 clones, approximately 90% seen once, with about 3% in the top ten. V was trimmed by 0 bases and J by 5 bases, leaving 11 bases between them. The germline gives CDR1 SGDLS, CDR2 YYNGEE. The CDR3 spans 15 residues. The origin of this receptor is an adult in good health. The sample was peripheral blood, taken on day 0 of AZD1222 vaccination. This chain uses TRBV9 with TRBJ2-2, with D uncertain. CDR3 loop: CASSVGGPVTGELFF. CDR3 nucleotides: TGTGCCAGCAGCGTAGGCGGTCCCGTAACCGGGGAGCTGTTTTTT.